These T cell receptor beta chains were read from a single sample in a study of shared clonotypes between healthy human individuals. Sequencing was performed with immunoSEQ multiplex PCR; in TCRdb, only in-frame clones are kept and a portion is missing. Counted here are over 700,000 clones, 55% to 80% occurring once; the ten biggest clones make up roughly 1.8%. The material sequenced was memory CD4+ T cells sorted from blood. These receptors came from a woman aged 25 to 45 in good health. Both conserved end residues are part of each CDR3. Fields, in order: J gene, D gene, V gene, clone size, CDR3 length, CDR3 protein, CDR3 DNA. D genes are given only for firm matches. Size values are once, few and many counts, or a class for expanded clones, and some rows have none.

>TRBJ2-7|TRBD1|TRBV9|-|18
CASSVRGSTGGEPYEQYF
TGTGCCAGCAGCGTACGAGGGTCGACAGGGGGCGAACCCTACGAGCAGTACTTC
>TRBJ1-1|-|TRBV11-2|-|12
CASSPFEGEAFF
TGTGCCAGCAGCCCCTTCGAGGGTGAAGCTTTCTTT
>TRBJ2-3|TRBD2|TRBV2|-|16
CASSELTSGTTDTQYF
TGTGCCAGCAGTGAACTAACTAGCGGGACGACAGATACGCAGTATTTT
>TRBJ2-7|-|TRBV6-5|-|14
CASSYSILADEQYF
TGTGCCAGCAGTTACTCGATTCTAGCCGACGAGCAGTACTTC
>TRBJ2-3|-|TRBV7-2|-|15
CASSLGHGGTDTQYF
TGTGCCAGCAGCTTAGGACACGGCGGGACAGATACGCAGTATTTT
>TRBJ1-2|-|TRBV2|-|14
CASSDVGIQRGYTF
TGTGCCAGCAGTGATGTAGGGATCCAACGTGGCTACACCTTC
>TRBJ2-7|TRBD2|TRBV5-1|few|15
CASRIASGRAFEQYF
TGCGCCAGCAGGATCGCGAGCGGGAGGGCTTTCGAGCAGTACTTC
>TRBJ2-1|-|TRBV10-3|-|12
CAISDIANEQFF
TGTGCCATCAGTGATATAGCCAATGAGCAGTTCTTC
>TRBJ1-1|-|TRBV7-9|-|14
CASSFTDGNTEAFF
TGTGCCAGCAGCTTTACAGACGGGAACACTGAAGCTTTCTTT
>TRBJ2-3|-|TRBV5-1|few|15
CASSSSSDLTDTQYF
TGCGCCAGCAGCTCATCTAGCGACCTCACAGATACGCAGTATTTT
>TRBJ2-7|-|TRBV2|-|13
CAISHPRGPEQYF
TGTGCCATCTCACACCCGCGGGGGCCCGAGCAGTACTTC
>TRBJ2-1|TRBD2|TRBV28|-|15
CASSSPGLEGSEQFF
TGTGCCAGCAGTTCACCGGGACTAGAGGGCAGTGAGCAGTTCTTC
>TRBJ2-7|TRBD1|TRBV7-8|-|17
CASSTHRGQGANYEQYF
TGTGCCAGCAGCACCCACCGTGGACAGGGGGCGAACTACGAGCAGTACTTC
>TRBJ1-5|-|TRBV18|-|19
CASSQPGLSSAISHQPQHF
TGTGCCAGCTCACAACCGGGACTATCCAGCGCGATCTCCCATCAGCCCCAGCATTTT
>TRBJ2-6|TRBD1|TRBV6-9|-|17
CASGPGDRGSGANVLTF
TGTGCCAGCGGCCCGGGGGACAGGGGTTCTGGGGCCAACGTCCTGACTTTC
>TRBJ1-2|TRBD1|TRBV5-1|few|12
CASSSQGSGYTF
TGCGCCAGCAGCTCACAGGGGTCTGGCTACACCTTC
>TRBJ2-7|-|TRBV19|few|14
CASSILAGPYEQYF
TGTGCCAGTAGTATTCTGGCAGGGCCCTACGAGCAGTACTTC
>TRBJ1-1|-|TRBV29-1|-|14
CSVGIRVDNTEAFF
TGCAGCGTTGGAATTCGGGTAGACAACACTGAAGCTTTCTTT
>TRBJ2-1|TRBD2|TRBV5-1|-|16
CASSKDTSGTYNEQFF
TGCGCCAGCAGCAAGGATACTAGCGGGACCTACAATGAGCAGTTCTTC
>TRBJ2-1|-|TRBV5-5|few|14
CASSLTRDYNEQFF
TGTGCCAGCAGCTTGACCAGGGACTACAATGAGCAGTTCTTC
>TRBJ1-5|-|TRBV7-3|-|15
CASSRGGMPNQPQHF
TGTGCCAGCAGCCGGGGGGGCATGCCCAATCAGCCCCAGCATTTT
>TRBJ2-2|-|TRBV6-1|-|15
CASSVMGQNTGELFF
TGTGCCAGCAGTGTTATGGGACAGAACACCGGGGAGCTGTTTTTT
>TRBJ1-1|-|TRBV4-2|-|13
CASSHPRGDKAFF
TGTGCCAGCAGCCACCCACGGGGGGACAAAGCTTTCTTT
>TRBJ1-4|-|TRBV2|many|12
CASSDFKEKLFF
TGTGCCAGCAGTGATTTTAAGGAAAAACTGTTTTTT
>TRBJ2-2|-|TRBV19|-|14
CASEARGNTGELFF
TGTGCCAGCGAAGCCAGGGGAAACACCGGGGAGCTGTTTTTT
>TRBJ2-7|-|TRBV28|-|14
CASSFQQGSYEQYF
TGTGCCAGCAGTTTCCAACAGGGTTCCTACGAGCAGTACTTC
>TRBJ1-1|-|TRBV10-3|-|12
CATESGDGEAFF
TGTGCCACCGAAAGCGGGGACGGAGAAGCTTTCTTT
>TRBJ2-7|TRBD2|TRBV10-1|-|15
CASSPAGTSRHEQYF
TGCGCCAGCAGTCCGGCCGGGACTAGTCGCCACGAGCAGTACTTC
>TRBJ1-2|-|TRBV11-2|-|15
CASSSSRGTNYGYTF
TGTGCCAGCAGCTCCTCTCGTGGGACAAACTATGGCTACACCTTC
>TRBJ1-5|-|TRBV19|-|14
CASALGGPDQPQHF
TGTGCCAGTGCCCTGGGAGGCCCGGATCAGCCCCAGCATTTT
>TRBJ1-1|TRBD1|TRBV5-1|-|16
CASSRDRGPRNTEAFF
TGCGCCAGCAGCCGGGACAGGGGGCCGAGGAACACTGAAGCTTTCTTT
>TRBJ2-1|TRBD2|TRBV27|-|18
CASSFDRLAGGSYNEQFF
TGTGCCAGCAGTTTCGACCGACTAGCGGGAGGGTCCTACAATGAGCAGTTCTTC
>TRBJ1-2|-|TRBV4-2|-|15
CASSWGTEADYGYTF
TGTGCCAGCAGCTGGGGGACGGAGGCCGACTATGGCTACACCTTC
>TRBJ1-5|TRBD1|TRBV28|-|14
CASSSDRGNQPQHF
TGTGCCAGCAGCTCCGACAGGGGCAATCAGCCCCAGCATTTT
>TRBJ1-2|-|TRBV28|-|13
CASSLSGSYGYTF
TGTGCCAGCAGCCTAAGCGGGTCCTATGGCTACACCTTC
>TRBJ2-2|-|TRBV10-2|-|13
CASTTQNTGELFF
TGCGCCAGCACAACCCAGAACACCGGGGAGCTGTTTTTT
>TRBJ2-1|-|TRBV28|-|16
CASSSPGVGGTNEQFF
TGTGCCAGCAGTTCACCAGGAGTAGGGGGGACCAATGAGCAGTTCTTC
>TRBJ1-1|-|TRBV5-1|-|12
CASSAGPTEAFF
TGCGCCAGCAGTGCCGGCCCCACTGAAGCTTTCTTT
>TRBJ2-2|-|TRBV5-1|many|15
CASKLSGLNTGELFF
TGCGCCAGCAAGTTGAGCGGTTTGAACACCGGGGAGCTGTTTTTT
>TRBJ2-7|TRBD2|TRBV15|once|15
CATSGPRGVGYEQYF
TGTGCCACCAGCGGCCCACGGGGGGTCGGCTACGAGCAGTACTTC
>TRBJ1-1|TRBD1|TRBV7-9|-|15
CASSFPDRGHTEAFF
TGTGCCAGCAGCTTTCCGGACAGGGGGCACACTGAAGCTTTCTTT
>TRBJ2-5|-|TRBV5-1|-|15
CASSLSAAEKETQYF
TGCGCCAGCAGCTTGAGCGCGGCGGAAAAAGAGACCCAGTACTTC
>TRBJ2-1|-|TRBV18|-|15
CASSLEQSNYNEQFF
TGTGCCAGCTCACTAGAACAGAGTAATTACAATGAGCAGTTCTTC
>TRBJ2-1|-|TRBV7-2|-|11
CASSFMDEQFF
TGTGCCAGCAGCTTCATGGATGAGCAGTTCTTC
>TRBJ2-3|-|TRBV6-1|-|12
CASRQDTDTQYF
TGTGCCAGCAGACAAGACACAGATACGCAGTATTTT
>TRBJ1-3|-|TRBV28|-|18
CASSPAGYSPVSGNTIYF
TGTGCCAGCAGTCCCGCGGGTTACAGCCCGGTCTCTGGAAACACCATATATTTT
>TRBJ2-2|-|TRBV28|-|14
CASVTGTYTGELFF
TGTGCCAGCGTGACAGGCACGTACACCGGGGAGCTGTTTTTT
>TRBJ1-1|-|TRBV7-8|-|12
CASSQSGAEAFF
TGTGCCAGCAGCCAGAGTGGGGCTGAAGCTTTCTTT